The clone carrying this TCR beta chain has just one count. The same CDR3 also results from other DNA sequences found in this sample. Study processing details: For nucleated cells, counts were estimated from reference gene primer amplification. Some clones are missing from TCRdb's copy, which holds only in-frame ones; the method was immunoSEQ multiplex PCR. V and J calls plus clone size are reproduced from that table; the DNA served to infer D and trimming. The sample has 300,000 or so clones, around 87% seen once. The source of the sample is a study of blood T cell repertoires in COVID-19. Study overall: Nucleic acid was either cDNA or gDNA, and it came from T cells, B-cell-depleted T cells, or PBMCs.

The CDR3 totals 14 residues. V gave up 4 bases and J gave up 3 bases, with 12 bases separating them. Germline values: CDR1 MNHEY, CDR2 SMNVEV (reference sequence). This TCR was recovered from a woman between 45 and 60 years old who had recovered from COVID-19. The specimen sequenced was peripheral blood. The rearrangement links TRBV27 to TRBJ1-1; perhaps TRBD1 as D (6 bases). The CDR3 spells CASSSDRGYTEAFF. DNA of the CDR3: TGTGCCAGCAGTTCGGACAGAGGTTACACTGAAGCTTTCTTT.